This T cell receptor (beta chain) was recorded in a study of CXCR3-negative and CXCR3-positive naive CD8 T cells. Study background: Per library, roughly 1.6 +/- 0.3 million reads; about 150 million TRB reads overall. Study-level points and caveats: The study found that naive CXCR3-negative and CXCR3-positive cells shared TRBV-TRBJ usage, while memory cells differed. CXCR3-positive naive cells had more hydrophobic TRB CDR3s than CXCR3-negative naive cells.

A note on this clonotype: Its antigen is unknown.

The CDR3 has 15 residues. The germline V gene encodes CDR1 LGHDT and CDR2 YNNKEL (reference sequence). Researchers reported sorting every CD8+ T cell subset in triplicate, 330,000 or so cells per sort. Cells classed as naive CD8+ T cells were CD45RO-CCR7+CD27+CD95-. Through 5' RACE with UMI labels, the TRB cDNA libraries were prepared. One entry per CDR3 protein, without DNA, is what TCRdb gives after re-calling the 5' RACE reads. The listing records some 140,000 distinct CDR3 sequences. V and J are TRBV3-1 and TRBJ2-5; the TCRdb D gene call, TRBD1, has no DNA to confirm it. The sample consisted of naive CXCR3+ CD8+ T cells from blood. Indicated subset: CD45RO-CCR7+CD27+CD95- naive CD8+ T cells expressing CXCR3 (TNR3+). This clonotype originated in a human donor in good health. Some clones in this sample may be carry-over from other donors' samples. The CDR3 spells CASSQGSDGIGTQYF.